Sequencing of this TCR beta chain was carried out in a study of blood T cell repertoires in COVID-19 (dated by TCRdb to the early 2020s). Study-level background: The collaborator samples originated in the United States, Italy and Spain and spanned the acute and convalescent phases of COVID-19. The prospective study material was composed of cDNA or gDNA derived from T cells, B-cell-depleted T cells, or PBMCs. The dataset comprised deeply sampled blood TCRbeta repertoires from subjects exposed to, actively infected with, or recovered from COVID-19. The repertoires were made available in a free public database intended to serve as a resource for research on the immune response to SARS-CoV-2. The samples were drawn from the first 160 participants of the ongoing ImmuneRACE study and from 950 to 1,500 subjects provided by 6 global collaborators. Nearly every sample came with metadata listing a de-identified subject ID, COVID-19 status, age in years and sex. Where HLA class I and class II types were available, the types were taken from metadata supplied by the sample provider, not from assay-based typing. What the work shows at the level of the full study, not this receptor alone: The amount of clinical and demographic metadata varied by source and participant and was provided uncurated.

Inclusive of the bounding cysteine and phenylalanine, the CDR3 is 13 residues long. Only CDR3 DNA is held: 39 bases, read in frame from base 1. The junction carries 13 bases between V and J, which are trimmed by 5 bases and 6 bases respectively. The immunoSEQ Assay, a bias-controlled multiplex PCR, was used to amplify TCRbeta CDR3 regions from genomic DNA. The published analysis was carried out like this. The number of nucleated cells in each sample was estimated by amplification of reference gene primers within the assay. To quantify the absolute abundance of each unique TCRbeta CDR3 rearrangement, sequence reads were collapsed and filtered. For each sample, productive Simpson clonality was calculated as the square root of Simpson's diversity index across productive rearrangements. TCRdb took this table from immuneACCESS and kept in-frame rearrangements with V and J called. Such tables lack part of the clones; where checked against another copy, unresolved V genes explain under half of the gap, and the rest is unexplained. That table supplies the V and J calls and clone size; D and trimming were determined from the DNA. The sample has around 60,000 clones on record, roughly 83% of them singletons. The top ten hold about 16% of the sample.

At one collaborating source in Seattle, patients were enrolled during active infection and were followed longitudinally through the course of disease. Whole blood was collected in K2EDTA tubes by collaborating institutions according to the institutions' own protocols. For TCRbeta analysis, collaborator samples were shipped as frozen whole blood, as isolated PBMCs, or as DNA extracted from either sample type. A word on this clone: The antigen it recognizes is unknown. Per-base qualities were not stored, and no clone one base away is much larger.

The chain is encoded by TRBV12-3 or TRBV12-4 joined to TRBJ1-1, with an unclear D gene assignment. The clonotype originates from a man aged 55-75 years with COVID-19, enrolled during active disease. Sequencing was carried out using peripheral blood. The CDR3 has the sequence CASSPPAAPEAFF. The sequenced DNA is TGTGCCAGCAGTCCCCCGGCGGCCCCTGAAGCTTTCTTT.